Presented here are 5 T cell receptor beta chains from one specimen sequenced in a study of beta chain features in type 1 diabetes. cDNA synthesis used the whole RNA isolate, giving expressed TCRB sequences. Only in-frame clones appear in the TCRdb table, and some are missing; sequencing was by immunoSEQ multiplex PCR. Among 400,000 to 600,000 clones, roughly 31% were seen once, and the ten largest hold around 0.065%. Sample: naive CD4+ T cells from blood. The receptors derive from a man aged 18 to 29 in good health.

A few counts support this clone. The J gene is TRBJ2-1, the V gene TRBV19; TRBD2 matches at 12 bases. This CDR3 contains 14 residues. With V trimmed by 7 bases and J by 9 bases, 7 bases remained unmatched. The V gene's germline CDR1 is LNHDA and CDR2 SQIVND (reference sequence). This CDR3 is CASKASGRAVEQFF. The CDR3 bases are TGTGCCAGTAAAGCTAGCGGGAGGGCTGTTGAGCAGTTCTTC.

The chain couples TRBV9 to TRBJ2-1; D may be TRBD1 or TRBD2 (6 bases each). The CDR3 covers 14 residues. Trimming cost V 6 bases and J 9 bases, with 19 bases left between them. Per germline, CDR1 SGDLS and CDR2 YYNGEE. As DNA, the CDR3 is TGTGCCAGCAATGAAGTCGGGGGCAGGGCTGAGCAGTTCTTC. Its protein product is CASNEVGGRAEQFF. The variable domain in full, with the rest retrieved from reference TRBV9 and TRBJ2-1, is DSGVTQTPKHLITATGQRVTLRCSPRSGDLSVYWYQQSLDQGLQFLIQYYNGEERAKGNILERFSAQQFPDLHSELNLSSLELGDSALYFCASNEVGGRAEQFFGPGTRLTVL.

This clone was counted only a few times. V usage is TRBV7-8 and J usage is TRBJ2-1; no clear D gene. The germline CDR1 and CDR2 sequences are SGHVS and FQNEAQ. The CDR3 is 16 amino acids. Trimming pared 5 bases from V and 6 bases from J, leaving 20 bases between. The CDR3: CASSPSPLGPSNEQFF. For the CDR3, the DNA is TGTGCCAGCAGCCCTTCGCCCCTCGGACCGTCCAATGAGCAGTTCTTC.

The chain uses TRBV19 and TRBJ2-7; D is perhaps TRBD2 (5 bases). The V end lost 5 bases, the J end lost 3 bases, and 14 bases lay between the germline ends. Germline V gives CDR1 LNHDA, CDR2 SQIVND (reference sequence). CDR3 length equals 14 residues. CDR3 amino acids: CASSHRTGFYEQYF. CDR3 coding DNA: TGTGCCAGTAGTCACCGGACTGGCTTCTACGAGCAGTACTTC.

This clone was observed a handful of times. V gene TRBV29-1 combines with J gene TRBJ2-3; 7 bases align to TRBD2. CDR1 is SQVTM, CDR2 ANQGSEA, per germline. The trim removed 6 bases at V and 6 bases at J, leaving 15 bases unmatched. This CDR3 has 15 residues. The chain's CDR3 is CSVGEVAGPRDTQYF. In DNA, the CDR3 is TGCAGCGTGGGGGAAGTAGCGGGTCCGCGGGATACGCAGTATTTT.